This T cell receptor beta chain was found in a study of blood T cell repertoires in COVID-19 (dated by TCRdb to the early 2020s). A note on the overall study: Samples covering the acute and convalescent phases of COVID-19 were provided by collaborators in the United States, Italy and Spain. The material from the prospective study consisted of cDNA or gDNA derived from T cells, B-cell-depleted T cells, or PBMCs. Subjects who had been exposed to COVID-19, were actively infected with it, or had recovered from it provided the deeply sampled blood TCRbeta repertoires that made up the dataset. The repertoires were made available in a free public database intended to serve as a resource for research on the immune response to SARS-CoV-2. The samples were drawn from the first 160 participants of the ongoing ImmuneRACE study and from under 1,500 subjects provided by 6 global collaborators. The sample metadata nearly always contained a de-identified subject ID, COVID-19 status, age in years and sex. Where HLA class I and class II types were available, the types were taken from metadata supplied by the sample provider, not from assay-based typing. The paper's findings and limits, for the study overall: The amount of clinical and demographic metadata varied by source and participant and was provided uncurated.

From the cysteine through the phenylalanine, the CDR3 covers 13 amino acids. CDR3 DNA only is kept here, 39 bases in frame from base 1. CDR1 and CDR2 are drawn from the germline V gene (reference sequence): PRHDT, FYEKMQ. Deletion took 3 bases off V and 8 bases off J, with a span of 13 bases between the germline ends. A word on this clone: The antigen it binds to is not known. There are no base qualities to consult, and no much larger clone falls within one base.

TCRbeta CDR3 regions were amplified from genomic DNA using the immunoSEQ Assay, a bias-controlled multiplex PCR. Per the source publication's procedure: Nucleated cell counts per sample were estimated from amplification of reference gene primers within the assay. Sequence reads were collapsed and filtered to measure the absolute abundance of every unique TCRbeta CDR3 rearrangement. For each sample, productive Simpson clonality was calculated as the square root of Simpson's diversity index across productive rearrangements. As stored in TCRdb, this immuneACCESS dataset retains in-frame rearrangements with V and J assigned. A fraction of the clones does not appear; measured against another copy, unresolved V genes explain less than half of the discrepancy, and the remainder lacks a known reason. The DNA was the basis for D and trimming; V, J and clone size are from that table. This sample lists 200,000 to 250,000 clones; around four fifths were detected once. The top ten clones comprise 3.6% of the sample.

Participants in the prospective study were aged about 18 to 89 years, lived in approximately 26 United States geographic areas, and enrolled through a virtual design. In the prospective study, participants were assigned to cohorts based on the clinical history participants reported in a screening survey and a study questionnaire. Exposed participants had been in contact with someone with a PCR-confirmed or clinician-diagnosed COVID-19 case within 2 weeks of study entry. In the prospective study, mobile phlebotomists collected whole blood, serum and a nasopharyngeal or oropharyngeal swab from each participant. Over a roughly 2-month period, participants in the prospective study had the option of providing additional blood draws and questionnaires. Blood samples from the prospective study were shipped frozen or at room temperature prior to DNA extraction.

Specimen: PBMCs or T cells enriched from blood (not recorded which). The chain is made from TRBV13 and TRBJ1-2; the D region possibly corresponds to TRBD1 (6 bases align). The source of this sequence is a woman between 40 and 50 years old who had been exposed to COVID-19. The CDR3 reads CASSFTGLWGYTF. The sequenced DNA: TGTGCCAGCAGCTTTACAGGGCTTTGGGGCTACACCTTC. The entire variable domain, with the stretches around the CDR3 drawn from the reference TRBV13 and TRBJ1-2 proteins, is AAGVIQSPRHLIKEKRETATLKCYPIPRHDTVYWYQQGPGQDPQFLISFYEKMQSDKGSIPDRFSAQQFSDYHSELNMSSLELGDSALYFCASSFTGLWGYTFGSGTRLTVV.